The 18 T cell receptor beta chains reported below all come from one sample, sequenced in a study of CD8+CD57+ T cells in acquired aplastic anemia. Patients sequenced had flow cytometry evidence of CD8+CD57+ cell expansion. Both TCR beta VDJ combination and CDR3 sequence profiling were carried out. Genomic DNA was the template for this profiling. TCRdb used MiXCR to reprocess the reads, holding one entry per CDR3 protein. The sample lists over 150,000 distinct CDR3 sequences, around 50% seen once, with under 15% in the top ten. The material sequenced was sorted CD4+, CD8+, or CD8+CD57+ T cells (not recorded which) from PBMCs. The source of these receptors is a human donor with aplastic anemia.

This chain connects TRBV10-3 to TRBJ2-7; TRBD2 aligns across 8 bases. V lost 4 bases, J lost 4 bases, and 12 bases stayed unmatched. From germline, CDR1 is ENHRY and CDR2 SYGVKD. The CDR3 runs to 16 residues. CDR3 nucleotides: TGTGCCATCAGTGGGGGGGATAGCGGGAACCTGTACGAGCAGTACTTC. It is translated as CAISGGDSGNLYEQYF.

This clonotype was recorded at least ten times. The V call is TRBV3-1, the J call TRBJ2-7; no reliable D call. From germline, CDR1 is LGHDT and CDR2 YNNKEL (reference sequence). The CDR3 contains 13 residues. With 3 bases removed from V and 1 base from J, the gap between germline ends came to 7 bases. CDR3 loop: CASSQVSSYEQYF. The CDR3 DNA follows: TGTGCCAGCAGCCAGGTCAGTTCCTACGAGCAGTACTTC.

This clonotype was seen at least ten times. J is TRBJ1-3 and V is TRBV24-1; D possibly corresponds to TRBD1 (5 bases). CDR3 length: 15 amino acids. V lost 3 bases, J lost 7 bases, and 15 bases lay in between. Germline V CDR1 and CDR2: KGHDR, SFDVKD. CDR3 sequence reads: CATSDPGRTGNTIYF. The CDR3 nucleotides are TGTGCCACCAGTGATCCGGGACGTACCGGGAACACCATATATTTT.

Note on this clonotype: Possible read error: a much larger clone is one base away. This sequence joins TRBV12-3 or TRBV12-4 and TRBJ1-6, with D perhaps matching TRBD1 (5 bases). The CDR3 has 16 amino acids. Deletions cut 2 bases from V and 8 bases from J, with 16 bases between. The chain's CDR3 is CASSLFGGSDDSPLHF. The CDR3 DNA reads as TGTGCCAGCAGTTTATTTGGGGGGTCGGATGATTCACCCCTCCACTTT.

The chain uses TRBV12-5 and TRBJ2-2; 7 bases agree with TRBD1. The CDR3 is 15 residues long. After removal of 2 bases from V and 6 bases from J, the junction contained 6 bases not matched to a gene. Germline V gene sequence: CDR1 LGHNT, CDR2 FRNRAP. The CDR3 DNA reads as TGTGCTAGTGGTTTGTTCCAGGGGGAAGCCGGGGAGCTGTTTTTT. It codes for CASGLFQGEAGELFF.

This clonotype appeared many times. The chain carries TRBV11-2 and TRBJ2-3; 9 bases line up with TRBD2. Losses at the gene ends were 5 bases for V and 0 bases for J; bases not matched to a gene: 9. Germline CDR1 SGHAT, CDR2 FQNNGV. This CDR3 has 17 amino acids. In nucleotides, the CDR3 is TGTGCCAGCAGCGCCACCGGGACTAGCTCTAGCACAGATACGCAGTATTTT. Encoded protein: CASSATGTSSSTDTQYF.

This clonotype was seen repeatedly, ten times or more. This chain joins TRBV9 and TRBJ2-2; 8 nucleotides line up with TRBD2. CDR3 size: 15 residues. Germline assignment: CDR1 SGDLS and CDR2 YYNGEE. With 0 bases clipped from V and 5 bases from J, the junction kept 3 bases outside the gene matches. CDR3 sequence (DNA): TGTGCCAGCAGCGTAGTCCTAGCGGGTACCGGGGAGCTGTTTTTT. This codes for CASSVVLAGTGELFF.

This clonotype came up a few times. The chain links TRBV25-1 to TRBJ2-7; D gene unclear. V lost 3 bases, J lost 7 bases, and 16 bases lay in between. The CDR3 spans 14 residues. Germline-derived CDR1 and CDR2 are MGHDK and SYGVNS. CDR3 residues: CASSETALSTEQYF. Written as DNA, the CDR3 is TGTGCCAGCAGTGAGACGGCTTTGTCTACAGAGCAGTACTTC.

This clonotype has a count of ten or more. CDR3 sequence: CASRREHSYNEQFF. CDR3 bases: TGTGCCAGTCGAAGGGAACACTCCTACAATGAGCAGTTCTTC. V and J are TRBV6-1 and TRBJ2-1; D gene unclear. The CDR3 loop spans 14 amino acids. V dropped 9 bases and J dropped 0 bases, with 12 bases sitting between them. Germline V gene data show CDR1 as MNHNS and CDR2 as SASEGT.

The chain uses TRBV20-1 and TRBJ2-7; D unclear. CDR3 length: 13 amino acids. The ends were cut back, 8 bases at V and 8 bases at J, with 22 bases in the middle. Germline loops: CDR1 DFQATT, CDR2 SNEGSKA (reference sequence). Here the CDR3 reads CSSRSGLTGQQYF. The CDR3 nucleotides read TGCAGTTCGAGATCAGGTCTTACTGGACAGCAGTACTTC.

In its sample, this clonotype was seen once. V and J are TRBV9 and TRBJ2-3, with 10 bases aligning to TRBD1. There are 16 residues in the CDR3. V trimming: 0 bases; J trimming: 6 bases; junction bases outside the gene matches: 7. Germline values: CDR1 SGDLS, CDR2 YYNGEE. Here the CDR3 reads CASSVGTGGVSDTQYF. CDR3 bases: TGTGCCAGCAGCGTAGGGACAGGGGGGGTGTCGGATACGCAGTATTTT.

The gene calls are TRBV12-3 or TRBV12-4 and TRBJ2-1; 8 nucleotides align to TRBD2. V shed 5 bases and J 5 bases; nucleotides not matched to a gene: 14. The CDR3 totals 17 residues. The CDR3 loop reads CASSPNAGTSPNNEQFF. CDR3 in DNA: TGTGCCAGCAGTCCGAACGCCGGGACTAGTCCTAACAATGAGCAGTTCTTC.

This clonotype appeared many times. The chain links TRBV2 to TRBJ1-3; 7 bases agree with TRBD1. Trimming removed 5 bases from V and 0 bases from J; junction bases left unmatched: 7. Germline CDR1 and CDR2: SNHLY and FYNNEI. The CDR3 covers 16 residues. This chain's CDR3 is CASSSRGQHSGNTIYF. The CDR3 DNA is TGTGCCAGCAGTAGTCGGGGACAGCACTCTGGAAACACCATATATTTT.

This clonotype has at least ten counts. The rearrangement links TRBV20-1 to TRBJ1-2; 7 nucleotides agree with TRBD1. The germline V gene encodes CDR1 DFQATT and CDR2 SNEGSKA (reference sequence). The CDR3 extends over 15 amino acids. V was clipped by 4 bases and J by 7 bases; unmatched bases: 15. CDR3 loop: CSAKRTGKGAVGYTF. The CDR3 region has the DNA TGCAGTGCTAAACGTACGGGGAAGGGGGCTGTTGGCTACACCTTC.

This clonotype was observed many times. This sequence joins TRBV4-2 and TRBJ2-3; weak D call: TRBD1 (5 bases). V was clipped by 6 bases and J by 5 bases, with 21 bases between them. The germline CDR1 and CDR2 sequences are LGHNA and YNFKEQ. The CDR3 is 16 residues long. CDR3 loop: CASSARGWRALDTQYF. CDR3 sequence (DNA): TGTGCCAGCAGTGCTAGGGGATGGAGAGCTTTAGATACGCAGTATTTT.

The CDR3 protein is CAISGTEEETQYF. The CDR3, as DNA: TGTGCCATCAGTGGGACAGAAGAAGAGACCCAGTACTTC. The V and J genes are TRBV10-3 and TRBJ2-5; weak D call: TRBD1 (6 bases). The CDR3 loop spans 13 amino acids. With 4 bases removed from V and 3 bases from J, the gap between germline ends came to 9 bases. In germline, CDR1 is ENHRY, CDR2 SYGVKD.

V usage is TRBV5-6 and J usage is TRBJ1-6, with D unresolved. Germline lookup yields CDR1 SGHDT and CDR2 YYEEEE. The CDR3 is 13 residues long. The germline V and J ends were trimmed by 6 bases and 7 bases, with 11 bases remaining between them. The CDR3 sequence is CASTSGSNSPLHF. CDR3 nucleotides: TGTGCCAGCACCTCGGGGAGCAATTCACCCCTCCACTTT.

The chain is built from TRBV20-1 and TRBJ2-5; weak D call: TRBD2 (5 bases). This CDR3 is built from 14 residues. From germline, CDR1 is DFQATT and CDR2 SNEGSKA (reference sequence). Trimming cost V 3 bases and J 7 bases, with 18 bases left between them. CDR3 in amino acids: CSAREVGGRRTQYF. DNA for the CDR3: TGCAGTGCTAGGGAGGTCGGCGGCCGGCGGACCCAGTACTTC.